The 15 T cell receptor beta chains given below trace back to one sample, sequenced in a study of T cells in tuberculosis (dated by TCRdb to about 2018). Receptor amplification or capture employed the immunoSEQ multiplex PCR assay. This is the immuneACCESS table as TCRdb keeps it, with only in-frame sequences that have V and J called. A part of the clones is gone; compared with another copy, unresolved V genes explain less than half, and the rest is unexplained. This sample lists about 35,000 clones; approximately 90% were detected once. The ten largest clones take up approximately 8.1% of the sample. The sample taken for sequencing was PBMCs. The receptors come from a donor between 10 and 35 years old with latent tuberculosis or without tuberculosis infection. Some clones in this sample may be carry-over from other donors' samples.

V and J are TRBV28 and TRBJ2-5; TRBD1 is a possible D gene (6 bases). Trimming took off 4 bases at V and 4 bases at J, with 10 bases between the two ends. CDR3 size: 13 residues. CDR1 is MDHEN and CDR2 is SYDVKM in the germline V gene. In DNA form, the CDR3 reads TGTGCCAGCAGTTCAGGGGCTTCAGAGACCCAGTACTTC. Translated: CASSSGASETQYF.

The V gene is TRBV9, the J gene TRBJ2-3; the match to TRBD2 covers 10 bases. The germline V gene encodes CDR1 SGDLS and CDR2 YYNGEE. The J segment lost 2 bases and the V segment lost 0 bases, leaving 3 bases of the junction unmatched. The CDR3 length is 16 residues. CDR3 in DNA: TGTGCCAGCAGCGTAGGTAGCGGGGGGTTCACAGATACGCAGTATTTT. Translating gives CASSVGSGGFTDTQYF.

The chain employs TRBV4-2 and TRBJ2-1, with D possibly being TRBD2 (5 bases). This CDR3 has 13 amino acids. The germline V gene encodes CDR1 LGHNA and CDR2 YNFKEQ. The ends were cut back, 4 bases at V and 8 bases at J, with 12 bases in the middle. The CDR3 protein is CASSPILGDEQFF. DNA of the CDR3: TGTGCCAGCAGCCCGATATTGGGAGATGAGCAGTTCTTC.

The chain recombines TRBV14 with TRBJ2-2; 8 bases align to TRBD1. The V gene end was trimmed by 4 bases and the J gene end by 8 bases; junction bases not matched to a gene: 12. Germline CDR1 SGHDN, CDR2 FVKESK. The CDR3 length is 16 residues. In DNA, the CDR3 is TGTGCCAGCAGCCTAGGGACAGGCACTGGATGGGGGGAGCTGTTTTTT. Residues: CASSLGTGTGWGELFF.

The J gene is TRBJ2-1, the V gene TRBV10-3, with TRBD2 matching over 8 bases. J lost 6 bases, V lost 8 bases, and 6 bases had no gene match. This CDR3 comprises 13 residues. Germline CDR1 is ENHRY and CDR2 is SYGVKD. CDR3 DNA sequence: TGTGCCATCGGGAACGGGGGGGCCAATGAGCAGTTCTTC. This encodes CAIGNGGANEQFF.

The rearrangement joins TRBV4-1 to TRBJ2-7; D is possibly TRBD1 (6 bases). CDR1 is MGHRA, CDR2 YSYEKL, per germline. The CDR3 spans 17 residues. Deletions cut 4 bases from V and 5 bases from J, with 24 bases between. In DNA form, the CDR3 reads TGCGCCAGCAGCCTAACCTCCGGGACAAGGGATTCCGACGAGCAGTACTTC. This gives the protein CASSLTSGTRDSDEQYF.

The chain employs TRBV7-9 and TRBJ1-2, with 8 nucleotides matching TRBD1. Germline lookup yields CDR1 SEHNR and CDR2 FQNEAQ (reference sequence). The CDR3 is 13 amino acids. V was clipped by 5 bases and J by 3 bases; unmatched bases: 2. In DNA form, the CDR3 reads TGTGCCAGCAGCGCAGGGGGCCACTATGGCTACACCTTC. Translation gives CASSAGGHYGYTF.

CDR3 DNA sequence: TGTGCCAGCAGTTCCCAGGAGAACACTGAAGCTTTCTTT. Translated: CASSSQENTEAFF. This rearrangement joins TRBV28 to TRBJ1-1; D is uncertain. The CDR3 sequence is 13 residues long. V lost 4 bases, J lost 1 base, and 7 bases lay in between. Looked up from germline, CDR1 is MDHEN and CDR2 is SYDVKM.

This CDR3 is CASSSQGFHEQYF. For the CDR3, the DNA is TGTGCCAGCAGCTCGCAGGGTTTCCACGAGCAGTACTTC. This sequence joins TRBV13 and TRBJ2-7; tentatively, D is TRBD1 (5 bases). The CDR3 length is 13 residues. Per germline, CDR1 PRHDT and CDR2 FYEKMQ (reference sequence). The V and J ends lost 4 bases and 5 bases respectively, with 12 bases between them.

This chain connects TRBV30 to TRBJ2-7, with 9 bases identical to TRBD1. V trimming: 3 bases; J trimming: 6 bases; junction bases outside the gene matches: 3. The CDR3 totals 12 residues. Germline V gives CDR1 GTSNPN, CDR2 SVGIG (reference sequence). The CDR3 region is CAWRQGAGEQYF. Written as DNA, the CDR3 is TGTGCCTGGAGACAGGGGGCTGGCGAGCAGTACTTC.

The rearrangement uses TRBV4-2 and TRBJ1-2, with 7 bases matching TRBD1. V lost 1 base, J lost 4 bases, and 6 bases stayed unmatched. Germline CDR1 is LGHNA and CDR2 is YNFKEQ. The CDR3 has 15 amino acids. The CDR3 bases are TGTGCCAGCAGCCAAGGACAGGGATCAGGCTATGGCTACACCTTC. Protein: CASSQGQGSGYGYTF.

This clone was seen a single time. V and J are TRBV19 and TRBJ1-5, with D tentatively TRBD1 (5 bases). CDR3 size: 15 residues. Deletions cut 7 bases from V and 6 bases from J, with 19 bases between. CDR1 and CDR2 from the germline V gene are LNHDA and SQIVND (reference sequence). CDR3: CASISSPGMGQPQHF. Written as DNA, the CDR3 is TGTGCCAGTATTTCGAGTCCAGGGATGGGTCAGCCCCAGCATTTT.

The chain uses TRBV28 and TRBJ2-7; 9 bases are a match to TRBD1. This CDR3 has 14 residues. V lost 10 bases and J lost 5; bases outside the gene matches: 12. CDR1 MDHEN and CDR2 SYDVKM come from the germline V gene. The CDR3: CATQGDRGAHEQYF. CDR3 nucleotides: TGTGCCACCCAGGGCGACAGGGGGGCGCACGAGCAGTACTTC.

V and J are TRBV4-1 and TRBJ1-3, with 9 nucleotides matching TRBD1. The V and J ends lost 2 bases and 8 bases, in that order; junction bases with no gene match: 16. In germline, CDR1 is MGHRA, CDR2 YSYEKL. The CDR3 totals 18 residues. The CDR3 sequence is CASSQPPGTGFVPDTIYF. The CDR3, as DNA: TGCGCCAGCAGCCAACCCCCCGGGACAGGGTTCGTACCGGACACCATATATTTT.

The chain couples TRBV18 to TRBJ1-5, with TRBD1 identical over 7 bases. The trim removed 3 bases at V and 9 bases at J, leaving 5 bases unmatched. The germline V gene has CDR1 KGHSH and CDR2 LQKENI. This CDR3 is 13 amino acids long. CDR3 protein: CASSPTGMMPQHF. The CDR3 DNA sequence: TGTGCCAGCTCACCGACAGGGATGATGCCCCAGCATTTT.